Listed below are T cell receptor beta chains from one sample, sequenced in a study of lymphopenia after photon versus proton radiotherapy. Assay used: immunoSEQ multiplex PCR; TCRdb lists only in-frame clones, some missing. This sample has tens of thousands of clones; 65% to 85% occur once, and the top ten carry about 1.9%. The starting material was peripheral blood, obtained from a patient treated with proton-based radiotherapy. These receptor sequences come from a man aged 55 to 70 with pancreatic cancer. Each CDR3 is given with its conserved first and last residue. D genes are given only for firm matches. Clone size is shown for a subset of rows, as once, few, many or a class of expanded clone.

CDR3: CSAAGTGRNYGYTF; DNA: TGCAGCGCCGCCGGGACAGGGCGTAACTATGGCTACACCTTC; D: TRBD1; J: TRBJ1-2; size: .; V: TRBV29-1
CDR3: CATYEQYF; DNA: TGTGCCACTTACGAGCAGTACTTC; D: .; J: TRBJ2-7; size: few; V: TRBV6-1
CDR3: CASTPDYGYTF; DNA: TGTGCCAGCACCCCTGACTATGGCTACACCTTC; D: .; J: TRBJ1-2; size: few; V: TRBV2
CDR3: CASSSRGEVADTQYF; DNA: TGTGCCAGCAGCTCCCGGGGCGAGGTAGCGGATACGCAGTATTTT; D: .; J: TRBJ2-3; size: .; V: TRBV5-5
CDR3: CASSRDTVVWNYGYTF; DNA: TGTGCCAGCAGTCGCGACACCGTGGTATGGAACTATGGCTACACCTTC; D: .; J: TRBJ1-2; size: .; V: TRBV25-1
CDR3: CSVGRPNTEAFF; DNA: TGCAGCGTTGGACGGCCGAACACTGAAGCTTTCTTT; D: .; J: TRBJ1-1; size: .; V: TRBV29-1
CDR3: CASSVGTGGEQYF; DNA: TGTGCCAGCAGCGTGGGGACAGGGGGCGAGCAGTACTTC; D: TRBD1; J: TRBJ2-7; size: .; V: TRBV9
CDR3: CASRHSGAEGYTF; DNA: TGTGCCAGTAGGCACAGCGGGGCGGAGGGCTACACCTTC; D: .; J: TRBJ1-2; size: .; V: TRBV19
CDR3: CASNLWGGNQPQHF; DNA: TGTGCCAGCAACCTATGGGGGGGGAATCAGCCCCAGCATTTT; D: .; J: TRBJ1-5; size: .; V: TRBV28
CDR3: CASSIDVLREQYF; DNA: TGCGCCAGCAGCATAGATGTCCTCCGCGAGCAGTACTTC; D: .; J: TRBJ2-7; size: once; V: TRBV5-1
CDR3: CASSAPTGDYSPLHF; DNA: TGTGCCAGCAGCGCGCCGACAGGGGACTATTCACCCCTCCACTTT; D: TRBD1; J: TRBJ1-6; size: once; V: TRBV7-9
CDR3: CASSLDFRGLGEQYF; DNA: TGCGCCAGCAGCTTAGATTTCAGGGGGCTGGGCGAGCAGTACTTC; D: TRBD1; J: TRBJ2-7; size: .; V: TRBV5-1
CDR3: CASSFQGFSGYTF; DNA: TGTGCCAGCAGTTTTCAGGGATTCAGTGGCTACACCTTC; D: .; J: TRBJ1-2; size: .; V: TRBV28
CDR3: CAWEDTGTAYEQYF; DNA: TGTGCCTGGGAGGATACCGGGACAGCCTACGAGCAGTACTTC; D: TRBD1; J: TRBJ2-7; size: .; V: TRBV30
CDR3: CASSEGGQGGFNEQFF; DNA: TGTGCCAGCAGTGAAGGAGGACAGGGGGGCTTCAATGAGCAGTTCTTC; D: TRBD1; J: TRBJ2-1; size: .; V: TRBV25-1
CDR3: CASTKEGAGANVLTF; DNA: TGCGCCAGCACTAAGGAGGGGGCTGGGGCCAACGTCCTGACTTTC; D: .; J: TRBJ2-6; size: once; V: TRBV5-1
CDR3: CAWGRLLNTEAFF; DNA: TGTGCCTGGGGTAGACTCTTGAACACTGAAGCTTTCTTT; D: .; J: TRBJ1-1; size: .; V: TRBV30
CDR3: CASSRGVTAGYTEAFF; DNA: TGTGCCAGTAGTCGGGGCGTTACGGCAGGATACACTGAAGCTTTCTTT; D: .; J: TRBJ1-1; size: .; V: TRBV19
CDR3: CASSPGAWTSGLAYEQYF; DNA: TGTGCCAGTAGTCCAGGAGCTTGGACTAGCGGGCTAGCCTACGAGCAGTACTTC; D: TRBD2; J: TRBJ2-7; size: once; V: TRBV19
CDR3: CAWSVLANQPKNIQYF; DNA: TGTGCCTGGAGTGTACTAGCTAACCAGCCAAAAAACATTCAGTACTTC; D: .; J: TRBJ2-4; size: .; V: TRBV30
CDR3: CASSSKGLANEKLFF; DNA: TGTGCCAGCAGTTCCAAGGGGCTGGCTAATGAAAAACTGTTTTTT; D: .; J: TRBJ1-4; size: .; V: TRBV2
CDR3: CASSLLAGPGGTQYF; DNA: TGTGCCAGCAGTTTACTAGCGGGGCCGGGGGGGACCCAGTACTTC; D: TRBD2; J: TRBJ2-5; size: .; V: TRBV6-5
CDR3: CASSPQREVELFF; DNA: TGTGCCAGCAGCCCCCAAAGGGAAGTAGAGCTGTTTTTT; D: .; J: TRBJ2-2; size: .; V: TRBV6-6
CDR3: CASSLPWGNTEAFF; DNA: TGTGCCAGCAGCCTTCCTTGGGGGAACACTGAAGCTTTCTTT; D: .; J: TRBJ1-1; size: .; V: TRBV2
CDR3: CASSLVRWENNNEQFF; DNA: TGTGCCAGCAGCTTAGTGAGGTGGGAGAACAACAATGAGCAGTTCTTC; D: .; J: TRBJ2-1; size: .; V: TRBV7-8
CDR3: CASSPPGQGLAGPQHF; DNA: TGTGCCAGCTCACCGCCGGGACAGGGGCTCGCAGGGCCCCAGCATTTT; D: TRBD1; J: TRBJ1-5; size: once; V: TRBV18
CDR3: CASSLGLAGGYNEQFF; DNA: TGCGCCAGCAGCTTGGGACTAGCGGGGGGCTACAATGAGCAGTTCTTC; D: TRBD2; J: TRBJ2-1; size: .; V: TRBV5-1
CDR3: CASSLNRDGNQPQHF; DNA: TGTGCCAGCAGTTTAAACAGGGATGGCAATCAGCCCCAGCATTTT; D: .; J: TRBJ1-5; size: .; V: TRBV27
CDR3: CASTVRTLNTGELFF; DNA: TGTGCCAGCACCGTGAGGACTTTGAACACCGGGGAGCTGTTTTTT; D: .; J: TRBJ2-2; size: .; V: TRBV28
CDR3: CASSQSEDGIAGRTGELFF; DNA: TGCGCCAGCAGCCAATCTGAGGATGGAATAGCGGGAAGGACCGGGGAGCTATTTTTT; D: TRBD2; J: TRBJ2-2; size: .; V: TRBV4-1